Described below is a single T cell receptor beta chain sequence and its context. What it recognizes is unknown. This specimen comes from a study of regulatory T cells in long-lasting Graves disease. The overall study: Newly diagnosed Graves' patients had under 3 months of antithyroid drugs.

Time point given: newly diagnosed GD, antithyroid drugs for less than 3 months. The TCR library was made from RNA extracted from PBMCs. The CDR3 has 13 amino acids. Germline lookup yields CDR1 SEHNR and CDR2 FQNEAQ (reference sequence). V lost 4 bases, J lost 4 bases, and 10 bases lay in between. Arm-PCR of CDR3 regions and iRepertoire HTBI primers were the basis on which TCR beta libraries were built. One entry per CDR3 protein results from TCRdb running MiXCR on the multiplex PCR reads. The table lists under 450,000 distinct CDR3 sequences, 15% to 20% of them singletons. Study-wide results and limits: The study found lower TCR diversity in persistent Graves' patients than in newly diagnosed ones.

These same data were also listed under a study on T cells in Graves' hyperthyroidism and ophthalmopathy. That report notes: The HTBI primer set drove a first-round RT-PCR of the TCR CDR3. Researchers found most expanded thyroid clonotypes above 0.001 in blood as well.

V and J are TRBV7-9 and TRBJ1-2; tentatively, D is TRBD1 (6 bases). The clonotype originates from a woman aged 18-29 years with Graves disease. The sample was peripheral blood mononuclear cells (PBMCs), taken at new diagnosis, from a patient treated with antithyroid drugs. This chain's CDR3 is CASSSDRFYGYTF. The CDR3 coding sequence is TGTGCCAGCAGCTCCGACAGGTTCTATGGCTACACCTTC.